The clone carrying this TCR beta chain was observed once. This sample is drawn from a study of blood T cell repertoires in COVID-19. Across the whole study: Specimens from acute and convalescent COVID-19 originated in the United States, Italy and Spain. Sources were T cells, B-cell-depleted T cells, or PBMCs; the material itself was cDNA or gDNA.

V lost 4 bases and J lost 5, with 15 bases in between. This CDR3 has 14 amino acids. CDR1 is LGHNA, CDR2 YNFKEQ, per germline. Original handling: Reference gene primers were amplified, and this amplification served to estimate nucleated cell counts. Some clones are missing from TCRdb's copy, which holds only in-frame ones; the method was immunoSEQ multiplex PCR. From that table come the V and J calls and clone size; the DNA was used to work out D and trimming. The sample shows about 300,000 clones, 85% of them seen only once. The source is a human donor in a cohort sampled during active COVID-19. Sequencing was performed on peripheral blood. This chain uses TRBV4-2 with TRBJ2-7, with a tentative D call TRBD1 (5 bases). The CDR3 region has the DNA TGTGCCAGCAGCCCAATGCAGGGTGTAGACGAGCAGTACTTC. As protein: CASSPMQGVDEQYF.